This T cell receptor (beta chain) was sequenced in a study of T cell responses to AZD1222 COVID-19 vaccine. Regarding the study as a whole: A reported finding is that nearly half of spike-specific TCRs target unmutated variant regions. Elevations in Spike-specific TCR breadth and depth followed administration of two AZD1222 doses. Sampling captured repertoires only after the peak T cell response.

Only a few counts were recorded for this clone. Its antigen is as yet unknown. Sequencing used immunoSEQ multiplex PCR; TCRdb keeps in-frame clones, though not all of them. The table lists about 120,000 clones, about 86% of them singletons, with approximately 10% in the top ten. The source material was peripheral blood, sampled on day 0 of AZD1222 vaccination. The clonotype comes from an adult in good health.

The CDR3 spells CASSRAGRNTGELFF. DNA for the CDR3: TGTGCCAGCTCACGGGCAGGGAGGAACACCGGGGAGCTGTTTTTT. This rearrangement joins TRBV18 to TRBJ2-2, with D perhaps TRBD1 or TRBD2 (5 bases each). The CDR3 extends over 15 amino acids. The germline V gene has CDR1 KGHSH and CDR2 LQKENI. V was trimmed by 4 bases and J by 1 base, leaving 10 bases between them.